This T cell receptor beta chain was sequenced in a study of PD-1 blockade in classical Hodgkin lymphoma. General observations from the study: By cycle point C4D1, TCR diversity had risen significantly in CD4+ cells (but not CD8+ cells). Prior to therapy, complete responders displayed diversity much like that of newly diagnosed patients.

The assay was immunoSEQ multiplex PCR, and TCRdb's table has in-frame clones only and misses some. The table has tens of thousands of clones, under 75% seen once. Following autologous stem cell transplantation, relapse occurred in every patient, and exposure to brentuximab vedotin varied. On this clone: Its target is unknown.

CDR1 and CDR2 from the germline V gene are MNHEY and SMNVEV (reference sequence). The CDR3 sequence is 15 residues long. Trimming removed 2 bases from V and 0 bases from J; junction bases left unmatched: 1. The specimen was peripheral blood mononuclear cells (PBMCs), collected at baseline. V usage is TRBV27 and J usage is TRBJ2-1; TRBD2 aligns across 7 bases. This receptor was taken from a human donor with classical Hodgkin lymphoma. The CDR3 region has the DNA TGTGCCAGCAGTTTAGGCGGGAGCTCCTACAATGAGCAGTTCTTC. Translated, it gives CASSLGGSSYNEQFF.